Listed here are 15 T cell receptor beta chains from one sample, sequenced in a study of blood T cell repertoires in COVID-19. Method: immunoSEQ multiplex PCR; TCRdb's copy keeps in-frame clones and lacks some. The sample shows about 400,000 clones, around 87% of them seen only once. Sequencing was done on a sample of peripheral blood. Every receptor here comes from a human donor in a cohort sampled during active COVID-19.

V and J are TRBV7-9 and TRBJ2-5, with D unresolved. The CDR3 extends over 15 amino acids. V lost 5 bases, J lost 0 bases, and 13 bases lay in between. Germline values: CDR1 SEHNR, CDR2 FQNEAQ (reference sequence). The CDR3 sequence: CASSSPVEDQETQYF. CDR3 DNA sequence: TGTGCCAGCAGCAGCCCTGTCGAGGACCAAGAGACCCAGTACTTC.

This chain links TRBV7-3 with TRBJ2-2, with TRBD2 matching 7 bases. V lost 5 bases to trimming and J lost 7 bases; unmatched junction nucleotides: 10. The CDR3 extends over 15 amino acids. CDR1 and CDR2 (germline): SGHTA, FQGTGA. The CDR3 protein is CASSPGLPRGGELFF. In nucleotides, the CDR3 is TGTGCCAGCAGCCCGGGACTACCTAGGGGCGGGGAGCTGTTTTTT.

This clone turned up a few times. The chain uses TRBV2 and TRBJ1-1; perhaps TRBD1 as D (6 bases). Trimming removed 6 bases from V and 6 bases from J, with 14 bases in between. The CDR3 is 13 residues long. Germline loops: CDR1 SNHLY, CDR2 FYNNEI. For the CDR3, the DNA is TGTGCCAGCAGAAACAGGGCCGAAGCTGAAGCTTTCTTT. Translation gives CASRNRAEAEAFF.

The chain joins TRBV18 to TRBJ2-3; unclear D gene. This CDR3 contains 14 residues. Trimming shortened V by 2 bases and J by 2 bases, and 8 bases separated the two germline ends. Germline V CDR1 and CDR2: KGHSH, LQKENI. The CDR3 is CASSPGLSTDTQYF. DNA for the CDR3: TGTGCCAGCTCACCAGGCCTCTCCACAGATACGCAGTATTTT.

The CDR3 nucleotides are TGTGCCAGCCGGAGCGGCATAGGGAACACCGGGGAGCTGTTTTTT. This gives the protein CASRSGIGNTGELFF. This sequence joins TRBV6-5 and TRBJ2-2; TRBD2 might be the D (5 bases). Germline V gives CDR1 MNHEY, CDR2 SVGAGI. With 8 bases removed from V and 1 base from J, the gap between germline ends came to 14 bases. The CDR3 contains 15 residues.

The rearrangement links TRBV9 to TRBJ2-3, with TRBD2 matching 14 bases. V gave up 3 bases and J gave up 6 bases; unmatched junction bases: 6. Looked up from germline, CDR1 is SGDLS and CDR2 is YYNGEE. This CDR3 is 16 amino acids long. The CDR3 region is CASSGLAGGPLDTQYF. The CDR3 DNA is TGTGCCAGCAGCGGACTAGCGGGGGGGCCTTTGGATACGCAGTATTTT.

The chain carries TRBV3-1 (or the pseudogene TRBV3-2) and TRBJ2-7, with a weak D call TRBD1 (5 bases). Germline V gives CDR1 LGHDT, CDR2 YNNKEL (reference sequence). The CDR3 has 14 residues. Between the trimmed V and J ends, which lost 6 bases and 3 bases, there was a span of 15 bases. CDR3 in amino acids: CASSSETVYYEQYF. The CDR3 nucleotides read TGTGCCAGCAGTTCAGAGACAGTCTACTACGAGCAGTACTTC.

About this clone itself: It is unclear where the CDR3 begins or ends on the DNA, so no DNA is shown, and the CDR3 is as TCRdb lists it. V is TRBV11-2 and J is TRBJ2-1; no DNA check was done on the table's D call, TRBD2. Germline CDR1 reads SGHAT; CDR2 reads FQNNGV. From its first to its last residue, the CDR3 has 16 amino acids. CDR3 sequence reads: CASSFLWGRKGYEQFF.

The chain employs TRBV10-3 and TRBJ1-3; 9 bases match TRBD1. The CDR3 extends over 17 amino acids. After removal of 6 bases from V and 0 bases from J, the junction contained 9 bases not matched to a gene. Germline assignment: CDR1 ENHRY and CDR2 SYGVKD. CDR3 bases: TGTGCCATCAGAGCCGGGACAGGGAATCCCTCTGGAAACACCATATATTTT. Translating gives CAIRAGTGNPSGNTIYF.

The rearrangement links TRBV3-1 (or the pseudogene TRBV3-2) to TRBJ2-7, with D unclear. The CDR3 length is 14 residues. Germline CDR1 is LGHDT and CDR2 is YNNKEL (reference sequence). Deletions cut 5 bases from V and 0 bases from J, with 11 bases between. The CDR3 DNA is TGTGCCAGCAGCGAAACTATGGACTCCTACGAGCAGTACTTC. Translation gives CASSETMDSYEQYF.

The J gene is TRBJ2-5, the V gene TRBV2, with 9 bases identical to TRBD1. The V segment lost 5 bases and the J segment 5 bases; nucleotides outside the gene matches: 9. The CDR3 is made up of 15 amino acids. The germline gives CDR1 SNHLY, CDR2 FYNNEI. CDR3 residues: CASSTRQGVAETQYF. In nucleotides, the CDR3 is TGTGCCAGCAGTACTCGACAGGGGGTGGCGGAGACCCAGTACTTC.

V usage is TRBV9 and J usage is TRBJ2-6; D remains unclear. Trimming cost V 2 bases and J 8 bases, with 17 bases left between them. Germline V gene sequence: CDR1 SGDLS, CDR2 YYNGEE. This CDR3 is 16 amino acids long. The CDR3 DNA is TGTGCCAGCAGCGTGAGATACGCGGCTGGATCCAACGTCCTGACTTTC. It yields the protein CASSVRYAAGSNVLTF.

This clone occurred once. The rearrangement uses TRBV24-1 and TRBJ2-7; possibly TRBD1 for D (6 bases). CDR3 length equals 12 residues. The germline V gene encodes CDR1 KGHDR and CDR2 SFDVKD. V lost 4 bases, J lost 10 bases, and 13 bases lay in between. CDR3 in amino acids: CATSDPTGRQYF. The CDR3 nucleotides read TGTGCCACCAGTGACCCGACAGGCCGACAGTACTTC.

V and J are TRBV3-1 (or the pseudogene TRBV3-2) and TRBJ1-3, with unresolved D. CDR1 and CDR2 from the germline V gene are LGHDT and YNNKEL (reference sequence). The CDR3 has 15 amino acids. V was pared by 0 bases and J by 2 bases, with 8 bases between. DNA for the CDR3: TGTGCCAGCAGCCAAGATATGAGCGCTGGAAACACCATATATTTT. Residues: CASSQDMSAGNTIYF.

The CDR3 here is CASATEDGYTF. CDR3 nucleotide sequence: TGTGCCAGTGCGACAGAAGATGGCTACACCTTC. This chain links TRBV6-5 with TRBJ1-2; the D gene is possibly TRBD1 (5 bases). This CDR3 is 11 amino acids long. The V end was cut by 9 bases, the J end by 6 bases, with 11 bases between. CDR1 is MNHEY and CDR2 is SVGAGI in the germline V gene.